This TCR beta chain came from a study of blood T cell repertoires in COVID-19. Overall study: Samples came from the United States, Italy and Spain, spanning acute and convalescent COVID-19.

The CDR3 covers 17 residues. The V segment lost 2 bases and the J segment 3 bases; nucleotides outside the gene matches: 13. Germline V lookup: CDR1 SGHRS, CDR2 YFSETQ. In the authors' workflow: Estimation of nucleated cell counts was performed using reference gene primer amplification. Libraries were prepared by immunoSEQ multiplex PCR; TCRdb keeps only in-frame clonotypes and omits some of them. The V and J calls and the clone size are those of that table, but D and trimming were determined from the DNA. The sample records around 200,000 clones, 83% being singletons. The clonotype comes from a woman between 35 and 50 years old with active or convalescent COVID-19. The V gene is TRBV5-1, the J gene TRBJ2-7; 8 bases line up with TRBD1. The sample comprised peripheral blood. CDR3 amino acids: CASSFAPSGTGSYEQYF. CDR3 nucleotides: TGCGCCAGCAGCTTTGCCCCTTCCGGGACAGGAAGCTACGAGCAGTACTTC.